A selection of T cell receptor beta chains follows, all from one sample in a study of stem cell transplantation in POMP-related autoinflammatory disease. Profiling relied on immunoSEQ multiplex PCR, and the TCRdb table lists in-frame clones only, not all of them. In the table there are 1,000 to 1,500 clones, nearly 85% of which are singletons. The sequencing here drew on CD4+ follicular helper T cells (Tfh) from PBMCs, taken before stem cell transplantation. These receptors originate from a human donor with POMP-related autoinflammation and immune dysregulation (PRAID). The CDR3 runs from the conserved cysteine through the conserved F or W. Each record gives: clone size, D gene, J gene, V gene, CDR3 protein, CDR3 DNA. D genes are given only for firm matches. Not all rows give a size; the values are once, few, many and, for expanded clones, a class.

size: -; D: -; J: TRBJ2-2; V: TRBV7-2; CDR3: CASSRLDVSGELFF; DNA: TGTGCCAGCAGCCGACTAGACGTGAGCGGGGAGCTGTTTTTT
size: -; D: -; J: TRBJ1-2; V: TRBV1; CDR3: CTTLSHRGPSTNYGYTF; DNA: TGCACCACCTTATCCCACAGGGGACCCTCTACTAACTATGGCTACACCTTC
size: -; D: -; J: TRBJ2-3; V: TRBV5-8; CDR3: CASSLRLGYGTDTQYF; DNA: TGTGCCAGCAGCTTACGTTTGGGGTATGGCACAGATACGCAGTATTTT
size: -; D: -; J: TRBJ2-5; V: TRBV4-1; CDR3: CASSRGWGNRQETQYF; DNA: TGCGCCAGCAGCCGGGGATGGGGGAACAGGCAAGAGACCCAGTACTTC
size: -; D: -; J: TRBJ2-1; V: TRBV28; CDR3: CASSPPPGQTYNEQFF; DNA: TGTGCCAGCAGTCCCCCCCCGGGACAAACCTACAATGAGCAGTTCTTC
size: few; D: TRBD2; J: TRBJ2-7; V: TRBV7-2; CDR3: CASSLAVAGNAHEQYF; DNA: TGTGCCAGCAGCTTAGCTGTAGCGGGAAACGCCCACGAGCAGTACTTC
size: -; D: -; J: TRBJ1-6; V: TRBV7-2; CDR3: CASSGRNNSPLHF; DNA: TGTGCCAGCAGTGGACGGAATAATTCACCCCTCCACTTT
size: -; D: TRBD1; J: TRBJ2-1; V: TRBV7-9; CDR3: CASSKRQGINEQFF; DNA: TGTGCCAGCAGCAAAAGACAGGGGATCAATGAGCAGTTCTTC
size: -; D: TRBD2; J: TRBJ2-5; V: TRBV5-6; CDR3: CASSLLAGEETQYF; DNA: TGTGCCAGCAGCTTACTAGCGGGGGAAGAGACCCAGTACTTC
size: -; D: TRBD2; J: TRBJ2-7; V: TRBV30; CDR3: CAWSPKGIAGKSYEQYF; DNA: TGTGCCTGGAGTCCCAAAGGAATAGCGGGAAAATCCTACGAGCAGTACTTC
size: few; D: -; J: TRBJ1-2; V: TRBV6-5; CDR3: CASSRGISNYGYTF; DNA: TGTGCCAGCAGTCGCGGGATCTCCAACTATGGCTACACCTTC
size: once; D: TRBD1; J: TRBJ1-1; V: TRBV10-3; CDR3: CATRQGRENTEAFF; DNA: TGTGCCACTCGACAGGGCCGCGAGAACACTGAAGCTTTCTTT
size: few; D: -; J: TRBJ2-3; V: TRBV6-1; CDR3: CASSEPGFDTQYF; DNA: TGTGCCAGCAGTGAACCGGGGTTTGATACGCAGTATTTT
size: -; D: -; J: TRBJ1-2; V: TRBV28; CDR3: CASSLLTTHYGGYTF; DNA: TGTGCCAGCAGTTTATTGACCACACACTACGGCGGCTACACCTTC
size: few; D: -; J: TRBJ2-3; V: TRBV28; CDR3: CASSFRVGRTDTQYF; DNA: TGTGCCAGCAGTTTTAGGGTCGGACGCACAGATACGCAGTATTTT
size: -; D: TRBD1; J: TRBJ1-2; V: TRBV2; CDR3: CASSAQRGDRAYGYTF; DNA: TGTGCCAGCAGTGCACAAAGGGGCGACAGGGCTTATGGCTACACCTTC
size: -; D: -; J: TRBJ2-7; V: TRBV28; CDR3: CASSLGRWYEQYF; DNA: TGTGCCAGCAGTTTAGGTCGCTGGTACGAGCAGTACTTC
size: -; D: TRBD1; J: TRBJ1-2; V: TRBV9; CDR3: CASSVGVGTGAVYGYTF; DNA: TGTGCCAGCAGCGTAGGGGTGGGGACAGGGGCTGTTTATGGCTACACCTTC
size: -; D: -; J: TRBJ1-1; V: TRBV7-9; CDR3: CASSPATATEAFF; DNA: TGTGCCAGCAGCCCAGCGACGGCCACTGAAGCTTTCTTT
size: -; D: TRBD1; J: TRBJ1-4; V: TRBV4-1; CDR3: CASSQGSTGGAFPNEKLFF; DNA: TGCGCCAGCAGCCAAGGTTCGACAGGGGGCGCCTTCCCTAATGAAAAACTGTTTTTT
size: -; D: -; J: TRBJ2-3; V: TRBV19; CDR3: CASSMNGHPSTDTQYF; DNA: TGTGCCAGTAGTATGAATGGACACCCGAGCACAGATACGCAGTATTTT